These 20 T cell receptor beta chains came from one sample sequenced in a study of blood T cell repertoires in COVID-19. The repertoire was sequenced with immunoSEQ multiplex PCR; TCRdb's copy has only in-frame clones and lacks some. In the table there are fewer than 50,000 clones, approximately 87% of which are singletons. The sample was peripheral blood. These TCRs come from a human donor in a cohort sampled during active COVID-19.

The chain employs TRBV2 and TRBJ1-4; no clear D gene. V shed 4 bases and J shed 6 bases, with 9 bases lying between them. CDR3 length: 13 amino acids. CDR1 is SNHLY, CDR2 FYNNEI, per germline. The CDR3 bases are TGTGCCAGCAGTGGCGTTTCCGATGAAAAACTGTTTTTT. It translates to CASSGVSDEKLFF. Combining the CDR3 with reference TRBV2 and TRBJ1-4 gives the whole variable domain EPEVTQTPSHQVTQMGQEVILRCVPISNHLYFYWYRQILGQKVEFLVSFYNNEISEKSEIFDDQFSVERPDGSNFTLKIRSTKLEDSAMYFCASSGVSDEKLFFGSGTQLSVL.

The chain uses TRBV11-3 and TRBJ1-1; the D gene is possibly TRBD1 (6 bases). The CDR3 is made up of 13 amino acids. Germline V gene sequence: CDR1 SGHNT, CDR2 YENEEA. V was clipped by 2 bases and J by 8 bases, with 12 bases between them. CDR3 in DNA: TGTGCCAGCAGCTTACCTGGGCAGGGGGAAGCTTTCTTT. It encodes CASSLPGQGEAFF.

The chain links TRBV5-4 to TRBJ2-7; D might be TRBD2 (6 bases). Per the germline V gene, CDR1 is SGHNT and CDR2 is YYREEE (reference sequence). Trimming took 2 bases from V and 2 from J, leaving 11 bases between them. The length of the CDR3 is 14 residues. CDR3 sequence: CASSFSGLTYEQYF. In DNA form, the CDR3 reads TGTGCCAGCAGCTTTTCGGGACTTACCTACGAGCAGTACTTC.

This chain links TRBV3-1 (or the pseudogene TRBV3-2) with TRBJ1-6, with TRBD1 identical over 7 bases. Germline V lookup: CDR1 LGHDT, CDR2 YNNKEL (reference sequence). J was trimmed by 7 bases and V by 3 bases; bases with no gene match: 12. The CDR3 sequence is 17 residues long. In DNA form, the CDR3 reads TGTGCCAGCAGCCATGCGGCAACCGGGACAGCGAATTCACCCCTCCACTTT. Translation gives CASSHAATGTANSPLHF.

The chain is built from TRBV3-1 (or the pseudogene TRBV3-2) and TRBJ2-7; D gene uncertain. V was cut by 2 bases and J by 3 bases, with 8 bases left in between. CDR1 is LGHDT and CDR2 is YNNKEL in the germline V gene (reference sequence). CDR3 length: 13 residues. The CDR3 DNA reads as TGTGCCAGCAGCCAACGTATATTCTACGAGCAGTACTTC. This encodes CASSQRIFYEQYF.

This chain links TRBV18 with TRBJ2-4, with D unresolved. CDR1 KGHSH and CDR2 LQKENI come from the germline V gene. Trimming took 6 bases from V and 0 from J, leaving 15 bases between them. CDR3 size: 16 residues. CDR3 DNA sequence: TGTGCCAGCTCCCCTATGACACCTGGAGCCAAAAACATTCAGTACTTC. Translation gives CASSPMTPGAKNIQYF. The whole variable domain, remainder taken from reference TRBV18 and TRBJ2-4, is NAGVMQNPRHLVRRRGQEARLRCSPMKGHSHVYWYRQLPEEGLKFMVYLQKENIIDESGMPKERFSAEFPKEGPSILRIQQVVRGDSAAYFCASSPMTPGAKNIQYFGAGTRLSVL.

The chain links TRBV7-9 to TRBJ1-6, with D tentatively TRBD1 (5 bases). Trimming left V 5 bases short and J 8 bases short, with 13 bases between. This CDR3 is 14 amino acids long. CDR1 and CDR2 from the germline V gene are SEHNR and FQNEAQ (reference sequence). The CDR3 DNA sequence: TGTGCCAGCAGCACCTTAGACAGATATTCACCCCTCCACTTT. Its protein product is CASSTLDRYSPLHF.

This clone was recorded once. The chain couples TRBV4-3 to TRBJ1-5; tentatively, D is TRBD1 (6 bases). Germline V lookup: CDR1 LGHNA, CDR2 YSLEER. The CDR3 covers 19 residues. V shed 0 bases and J shed 0 bases, with 18 bases lying between them. The CDR3 region is CASSQEYRGMPYSNQPQHF. The CDR3 DNA reads TGCGCCAGCAGCCAAGAGTATAGGGGGATGCCCTATAGCAATCAGCCCCAGCATTTT.

CDR3 protein: CASSIGTGVEPQHF. CDR3 bases: TGTGCCAGTAGTATCGGGACAGGGGTTGAGCCCCAGCATTTT. The chain couples TRBV19 to TRBJ1-5, with 10 nucleotides matching TRBD1. Trimming at V came to 3 bases and at J to 8 bases, leaving 4 bases not matched to a gene. Germline lookup yields CDR1 LNHDA and CDR2 SQIVND (reference sequence). The CDR3 spans 14 residues.

The chain has TRBV5-4 and TRBJ1-5, with TRBD1 identical over 8 bases. Trimming at V came to 3 bases and at J to 6 bases, leaving 5 bases not matched to a gene. The CDR3 totals 14 residues. Per the germline V gene, CDR1 is SGHNT and CDR2 is YYREEE (reference sequence). The CDR3 sequence: CASSSGGVGQPQHF. For the CDR3, the DNA is TGTGCCAGCAGCTCAGGGGGCGTAGGTCAGCCCCAGCATTTT.

V and J are TRBV7-8 and TRBJ1-1; D uncertain. CDR3 length equals 15 residues. V dropped 1 base and J dropped 1 base, with 10 bases sitting between them. The germline V gene has CDR1 SGHVS and CDR2 FQNEAQ. The CDR3 reads CASSLGAHRNTEAFF. The CDR3, as DNA: TGTGCCAGCAGCTTAGGGGCGCACCGGAACACTGAAGCTTTCTTT.

The sample holds one count of this clone. The chain carries TRBV7-2 and TRBJ2-5, with 8 bases identical to TRBD2. The ends lost 1 base at V and 5 bases at J; junction bases unmatched: 6. Germline CDR1 reads SGHTA; CDR2 reads FQGNSA. The CDR3 is 15 residues long. The CDR3 DNA sequence: TGTGCCAGCAGCTTAGTAGCGGGGAGTTCGGAGACCCAGTACTTC. Protein: CASSLVAGSSETQYF.

The J gene is TRBJ2-1, the V gene TRBV3-1 (or the pseudogene TRBV3-2); 9 bases agree with TRBD2. The CDR3 loop spans 21 amino acids. V shed 4 bases and J 0 bases; nucleotides not matched to a gene: 19. The germline V gene has CDR1 LGHDT and CDR2 YNNKEL (reference sequence). The CDR3 DNA reads as TGTGCCAGCAGCCCTCTGAAATTCTCTAGCGGGGACAAGAGCTCCTACAATGAGCAGTTCTTC. It translates to CASSPLKFSSGDKSSYNEQFF.

The V call is TRBV29-1, the J call TRBJ1-1; 7 bases fit TRBD1. The germline CDR1 and CDR2 sequences are SQVTM and ANQGSEA. The V gene end was trimmed by 6 bases and the J gene end by 3 bases; junction bases not matched to a gene: 7. This CDR3 contains 13 residues. CDR3 sequence (DNA): TGCAGCGTCTCAAGAGACAGGGACACTGAAGCTTTCTTT. It is translated as CSVSRDRDTEAFF.

This sequence joins TRBV19 and TRBJ2-7; TRBD1 matches 7 bases. J gave up 6 bases and V 7 bases, and 18 bases lay outside the gene matches. The CDR3 runs 16 residues. The germline V gene encodes CDR1 LNHDA and CDR2 SQIVND (reference sequence). CDR3 in DNA: TGTGCCAGTACCCCCTCAGGGGGTTCGATCTTCGGCGAGCAGTACTTC. Translation: CASTPSGGSIFGEQYF.

The CDR3 here is CASSQDPGGVEQFF. As DNA, the CDR3 is TGCGCCAGCAGCCAAGATCCGGGGGGCGTTGAGCAGTTCTTC. V and J are TRBV4-1 and TRBJ2-1, with D tentatively TRBD2 (7 bases). Per germline, CDR1 MGHRA and CDR2 YSYEKL. The V and J ends lost 0 bases and 9 bases respectively, with 12 bases between them. The CDR3 consists of 14 residues.

This clone was observed a single time. V gene TRBV2 combines with J gene TRBJ2-5; D is possibly TRBD2 (7 bases). This CDR3 contains 15 residues. V shed 7 bases and J shed 1 base, with 16 bases lying between them. Looked up from germline, CDR1 is SNHLY and CDR2 is FYNNEI. CDR3 bases: TGTGCCAGCAATGACCCGGGGGGCTTCCAAGAGACCCAGTACTTC. This gives the protein CASNDPGGFQETQYF.

The gene calls are TRBV12-3 or TRBV12-4 and TRBJ1-5, with 7 bases lining up with TRBD1. The CDR3 length is 13 residues. Trimming at V came to 5 bases and at J to 3 bases, leaving 1 base not matched to a gene. CDR3 in DNA: TGTGCCAGCAGTACAGGGGACAATCAGCCCCAGCATTTT. Its translation is CASSTGDNQPQHF.

The V call is TRBV7-2, the J call TRBJ1-2; no firm D call. Between the trimmed V and J ends, which lost 1 base and 5 bases, there was a span of 8 bases. Germline CDR1 is SGHTA and CDR2 is FQGNSA. This CDR3 has 13 amino acids. CDR3 in DNA: TGTGCCAGCAGCTTAGTTCTCCTTTATGGCTACACCTTC. Protein: CASSLVLLYGYTF.

The V gene is TRBV9, the J gene TRBJ1-1; no clear D. With 2 bases removed from V and 12 bases from J, the gap between germline ends came to 17 bases. CDR3 length equals 13 residues. Germline V CDR1 and CDR2: SGDLS, YYNGEE. The CDR3 coding sequence is TGTGCCAGCAGCGTCGGGAAAGGCCCGGAAACTTTCTTT. Protein product: CASSVGKGPETFF. Together with reference TRBV9 and TRBJ1-1, the CDR3 gives the full variable domain: DSGVTQTPKHLITATGQRVTLRCSPRSGDLSVYWYQQSLDQGLQFLIQYYNGEERAKGNILERFSAQQFPDLHSELNLSSLELGDSALYFCASSVGKGPETFFGQGTRLTVV.